These T cell receptor beta chains were read from a single sample in a study of technical replicates of blood from a few donors. Data came from immunoSEQ multiplex PCR; TCRdb stores just in-frame clones and leaves some out. The data show tens of thousands of clones, with around 96% seen just once and about 0.37% held by the top ten. Source material: T cells isolated from PBMCs. All receptors derive from a human donor in good health. The CDR3 runs from the conserved cysteine through the conserved F or W. D genes are given only for firm matches. Clone sizes are given selectively: once, few, many, or a class where the clone is expanded.

V	length	size	D	CDR3
TRBV5-1	16	NA	NA	CASSLPATGDENTIYF
TRBV19	13	NA	NA	CASSIGPPGGYTF
TRBV6-4	15	NA	NA	CASSDVSGNTGELFF
TRBV6-6	13	NA	NA	CASRYYSNTEAFF
TRBV5-1	12	NA	NA	CASSWTVNEQFF
TRBV4-2	15	NA	TRBD1	CASTRDRDDTGELFF
TRBV29-1	17	NA	TRBD1	CSVLGPGQDSNTGELFF
TRBV5-4	16	NA	TRBD1	CASSLWDRGYGNTIYF
TRBV5-6	14	NA	NA	CASSLEGLNYGYTF
TRBV27	13	NA	NA	CASSLSRGNEQFF
TRBV30	15	NA	NA	CAWSVEDRSTDTQYF
TRBV4-2	16	once	NA	CASSQDGLYSGNTIYF
TRBV6-5	13	NA	NA	CASSFGGGSEQYF
TRBV7-9	13	NA	NA	CASSLDSSEKLFF
TRBV29-1	13	once	TRBD2	CSVMGGSSYEQYF
TRBV20-1	11	once	NA	CSAIGGTEAFF
TRBV11-2	16	NA	TRBD2	CASRSVRAGAYNEQFF
TRBV2	14	NA	NA	CASSDQGTGNTIYF
TRBV11-2	14	NA	TRBD1	CASSSGQGANEQYF
TRBV19	17	NA	TRBD1	CASSSSTGTGTNQPQHF
TRBV4-3	17	NA	TRBD1	CASSPNAGQLLNTEAFF
TRBV28	14	few	NA	CASSSGHSNQPQHF
TRBV27	12	once	NA	CASSDINREEYF
TRBV2	13	NA	TRBD2	CASLAGVSNEQFF
TRBV9	11	NA	NA	CASSLGREQYF
TRBV5-8	14	once	TRBD1	CASSLYLGGRGYTF
TRBV10-3	15	NA	NA	CAISEVVTSTDTQYF
TRBV6-1	13	NA	NA	CAGGEGDWEKLFF
TRBV7-2	13	NA	NA	CASSEVRRTEAFF
TRBV5-4	16	NA	NA	CASSSIDTGTYYGYTF
TRBV19	16	NA	NA	CASSIDRAPYYNEQFF
TRBV7-9	13	NA	NA	CASSSRQNTEAFF
TRBV4-1	14	once	NA	CASSQDFRGQPQHF
TRBV7-3	16	NA	TRBD2	CASSSLRAGVGNEQFF
TRBV7-3	15	NA	TRBD2	CASSSSGRYQETQYF
TRBV6-6	14	NA	NA	CASELTGIGETQYF
TRBV29-1	11	NA	NA	CSVLLSGELFF
TRBV28	12	NA	NA	CASSSGGRGYTF
TRBV7-8	14	NA	NA	CASSWASDTYEQYF
TRBV11-2	14	NA	NA	CASSLDQGTYEQYF
TRBV5-4	12	NA	NA	CASSLEGWKAFF
TRBV10-3	15	NA	TRBD2	CAISEKTSGKETQYF
TRBV7-2	14	NA	TRBD1	CASSFRDRTYEQYF
TRBV5-4	14	NA	TRBD2	CASSSGTRTYEQYF
TRBV15	16	NA	NA	CATSRGRRHLYNEQFF
TRBV21-1	15	NA	NA	CASRRYREFGETQYF
TRBV5-1	15	NA	NA	CASSLQGGGTDTQYF
TRBV30	13	NA	NA	CAWSGEGGNEQYF
TRBV27	15	NA	NA	CASSLGSPGGNTIYF
TRBV5-4	14	NA	TRBD1	CASSQGQLNTEAFF
TRBV15	22	NA	NA	CATSRDWERTSKRNLNTGELFF
TRBV6-1	13	NA	NA	CASSEAPTPPQHF
TRBV4-1	15	NA	NA	CASSRDRDNAYEQYF
TRBV5-4	15	NA	TRBD2	CASSRGLAGSYEQYF
TRBV11-2	16	NA	TRBD1	CASKALRDRGGYGYTF
TRBV4-3	17	NA	NA	CASSQEWRRLGNTEAFF
TRBV5-4	17	NA	NA	CASSQGSPGHSTYEQYF
TRBV6-4	13	NA	NA	CASSESSLTEAFF